The next 27 T cell receptor beta chains were all read from a single sample in a study of T cells in Graves' hyperthyroidism and ophthalmopathy. Amplification yielded TCR beta CDR3 regions, with RNA transcripts as the source. First-round RT-PCR of the TCR CDR3 relied on the HTBI primer set. TCRdb reprocessed the multiplex PCR reads via MiXCR and lists one record per CDR3 protein. The sample includes about 410,000 distinct CDR3 sequences, about 15% of them seen just once. Input material: blood. These receptors all stem from a woman between 25 and 40 years old with Graves' ophthalmopathy.

Concerning this clonotype: Germline is not matched at one junction end, which may reflect a read error. The chain combines TRBV11-2 with TRBJ1-5; D is perhaps TRBD1 (5 bases). Germline V CDR1 and CDR2: SGHAT, FQNNGV. This CDR3 is built from 14 residues. CDR3 bases: TGTGCCGGCAGCCCGGACACCTCCAATCAGCCCCAGCATTTT. Residues: CAGSPDTSNQPQHF.

This clonotype was found many times. The V call is TRBV20-1, the J call TRBJ2-1; D could derive from TRBD1 or TRBD2 (6 bases each). The ends were cut back, 1 base at V and 9 bases at J, with 25 bases in the middle. Germline V CDR1 and CDR2: DFQATT, SNEGSKA (reference sequence). The CDR3 is made up of 17 amino acids. The CDR3 protein is CSARARSGKGGQLEQFF. Written as DNA, the CDR3 is TGCAGTGCTAGAGCCCGGTCAGGGAAGGGAGGACAGCTTGAGCAGTTCTTC.

Many counts were recorded for this clonotype. The rearrangement joins TRBV10-2 to TRBJ2-7, with a weak D call TRBD1 (5 bases). The V gene lost 10 bases and the J gene lost 3 bases, with 22 bases spanning the gap. CDR3 size: 15 residues. Germline-derived CDR1 and CDR2 are WSHSY and SAAADI. The DNA for the CDR3 is TGCGCCACCTCCCCTGGGGCAGGGATCTTCTACGAGCAGTACTTC. Protein: CATSPGAGIFYEQYF.

This clonotype was counted at least ten times. The gene calls are TRBV12-3 or TRBV12-4 and TRBJ1-4, with 8 nucleotides matching TRBD1. J gave up 8 bases and V 6 bases, and 5 bases lay outside the gene matches. The CDR3 spans 13 residues. The CDR3 reads CASSWTGSEKLFF. For the CDR3, the DNA is TGTGCCAGCAGCTGGACAGGGAGCGAAAAACTGTTTTTT.

V gene TRBV11-2 combines with J gene TRBJ2-2; D remains unclear. V gave up 5 bases and J gave up 8 bases, with 12 bases separating them. CDR1 SGHAT and CDR2 FQNNGV come from the germline V gene. The CDR3 length is 13 residues. CDR3 region: CASSPHLEGELFF. The CDR3 region has the DNA TGTGCCAGCAGCCCACACCTGGAAGGGGAGCTGTTTTTT.

This clonotype was seen repeatedly, ten times or more. The chain joins TRBV28 to TRBJ1-2; TRBD1 matches 9 bases. Germline V gene data show CDR1 as MDHEN and CDR2 as SYDVKM. The V gene end was trimmed by 5 bases and the J gene end by 5 bases; junction bases not matched to a gene: 12. The CDR3 extends over 16 amino acids. The CDR3 protein is CASSRPGQGSSYGYTF. CDR3 nucleotide sequence: TGTGCCAGCAGTCGGCCGGGACAGGGTTCGTCATATGGCTACACCTTC.

This clonotype was seen repeatedly, ten times or more. The V and J genes are TRBV2 and TRBJ2-2; TRBD2 matches 9 bases. With V trimmed by 6 bases and J by 5 bases, 7 bases remained unmatched. The CDR3 extends over 15 amino acids. Germline V lookup: CDR1 SNHLY, CDR2 FYNNEI. The CDR3 protein is CASSAGLAGTGELFF. The CDR3 region has the DNA TGTGCCAGCAGCGCGGGACTAGCTGGGACCGGGGAGCTGTTTTTT. Full variable domain (rest looked up from reference TRBV2 and TRBJ2-2): EPEVTQTPSHQVTQMGQEVILRCVPISNHLYFYWYRQILGQKVEFLVSFYNNEISEKSEIFDDQFSVERPDGSNFTLKIRSTKLEDSAMYFCASSAGLAGTGELFFGEGSRLTVL.

The sample holds many counts of this clonotype. The chain employs TRBV28 and TRBJ2-7; 8 bases match TRBD1. The junction had 1 base not matched to a gene; V was cut back by 4 bases and J by 5 bases. Germline V gene sequence: CDR1 MDHEN, CDR2 SYDVKM. The CDR3 totals 12 residues. The CDR3 spells CASSSDRDEQYF. The CDR3 region has the DNA TGTGCCAGCAGTTCGGACAGGGACGAGCAGTACTTC.

This chain connects TRBV10-3 to TRBJ2-1, with 8 bases aligning to TRBD1. The CDR3 runs 18 residues. Per germline, CDR1 ENHRY and CDR2 SYGVKD. V shed 4 bases, J shed 5 bases, and the junction held 16 bases outside the gene matches. As DNA, the CDR3 is TGTGCCATCAGTGGGACTCAGGGGGCTAGCCAGTATAACAATGAGCAGTTCTTC. It encodes CAISGTQGASQYNNEQFF.

This clonotype was seen ten or more times. The rearrangement joins TRBV12-3 or TRBV12-4 to TRBJ1-3, with unresolved D. The V gene lost 5 bases and the J gene lost 0 bases, with 8 bases spanning the gap. The CDR3 totals 14 residues. CDR3 nucleotides: TGTGCCAGCAGTCGACGGTTCTCTGGAAACACCATATATTTT. Encoded protein: CASSRRFSGNTIYF.

The chain employs TRBV9 and TRBJ2-3; the match to TRBD2 covers 11 bases. CDR3 length: 18 amino acids. Germline V gene lookup returns CDR1 SGDLS and CDR2 YYNGEE. V gave up 1 base and J gave up 0 bases; unmatched junction bases: 7. The CDR3 is CASSVRTSGRTSTDTQYF. Here the CDR3 DNA reads TGTGCCAGCAGCGTAAGGACTAGCGGGCGGACTAGCACAGATACGCAGTATTTT.

The chain carries TRBV7-6 and TRBJ2-7; tentative D call: TRBD2 (5 bases). The CDR3 loop spans 13 amino acids. Germline V CDR1 and CDR2: SGHVS, FNYEAQ. V was pared by 5 bases and J by 4 bases, with 12 bases between. Here the CDR3 DNA reads TGTGCCAGCAGCACCACTAGGGCGTACGAGCAGTACTTC. This codes for CASSTTRAYEQYF.

The sample holds one count of this clonotype. A read error is possible here, since a much larger clone lies one base away. CDR3 in amino acids: CSVVPGKYTEAFF. The DNA for the CDR3 is TGCAGCGTTGTTCCGGGCAAATACACTGAAGCTTTCTTT. This chain connects TRBV29-1 to TRBJ1-1; D gene uncertain. Trimming shortened V by 4 bases and J by 3 bases, and 12 bases separated the two germline ends. Per the germline V gene, CDR1 is SQVTM and CDR2 is ANQGSEA. The CDR3 is made up of 13 amino acids.

This clonotype was observed a few times. The chain carries TRBV5-5 and TRBJ1-6; D call uncertain. The CDR3 is made up of 12 amino acids. In germline, CDR1 is SGHKS, CDR2 YYEKEE (reference sequence). V lost 4 bases, J lost 7 bases, and 6 bases lay in between. The CDR3 loop is CASSLRNSPLHF. For the CDR3, the DNA is TGTGCCAGCAGCCTCAGGAATTCACCCCTCCACTTT.

This clonotype showed up just a few times. This may stem from a read error, because a much larger clone lies one nucleotide away. This chain links TRBV3-1 with TRBJ1-4, with D unresolved. The CDR3 runs to 13 residues. CDR1 LGHDT and CDR2 YNNKEL come from the germline V gene (reference sequence). As DNA, the CDR3 is TGTGCCAGCAGCCAAGCGGCGAATGAAAGACTGTTTTTT. Protein: CASSQAANERLFF.

Ten or more counts support this clonotype. The chain is built from TRBV2 and TRBJ2-3, with D perhaps being TRBD1 or TRBD2 (5 bases each). V shed 7 bases and J shed 3 bases, with 17 bases lying between them. The length of the CDR3 is 15 residues. Germline-derived CDR1 and CDR2 are SNHLY and FYNNEI. The CDR3 here is CASKIPGTATDTQYF. The CDR3, as DNA: TGTGCCAGCAAAATACCGGGGACCGCTACAGATACGCAGTATTTT.

This clonotype was found many times. The rearrangement links TRBV7-2 to TRBJ2-7; D gene ambiguous. Germline V gives CDR1 SGHTA, CDR2 FQGNSA. V was cut by 1 base and J by 2 bases, with 12 bases left in between. The CDR3 length is 15 residues. The CDR3 region is CASSLDQDGPYEQYF. As DNA, the CDR3 is TGTGCCAGCAGCTTAGATCAGGACGGACCCTACGAGCAGTACTTC.

J is TRBJ2-7 and V is TRBV28, with TRBD1 as a possible D gene (6 bases). The germline V gene encodes CDR1 MDHEN and CDR2 SYDVKM. With 6 bases removed from V and 7 bases from J, the gap between germline ends came to 10 bases. This CDR3 spans 11 amino acids. The CDR3 loop is CASRDSLEQYF. The CDR3 nucleotides read TGTGCCAGCAGGGACAGCCTAGAGCAGTACTTC. Complete variable domain (other parts from reference TRBV28 and TRBJ2-7): DVKVTQSSRYLVKRTGEKVFLECVQDMDHENMFWYRQDPGLGLRLIYFSYDVKMKEKGDIPEGYSVSREKKERFSLILESASTNQTSMYLCASRDSLEQYFGPGTRLTVT.

This clonotype was seen a few times. Just one base apart from a much larger clone, this may be a read error. The J gene is TRBJ2-1, the V gene TRBV28, with 8 bases fitting TRBD1. This CDR3 has 14 residues. The germline V gene has CDR1 MDHEN and CDR2 SYDVKM. The DNA of the CDR3 is TGTGCCAGCCGTCGGACAGGGCTTGTCGATGAGCAGCTCTTC. Translating it yields CASRRTGLVDEQLF.

Turning to this clonotype: A much larger clone lies one base from this, so it may be a read error. The chain is built from TRBV4-1 and TRBJ2-1; D is perhaps TRBD2 (6 bases). V lost 6 bases and J 10 bases, leaving 22 bases between the germline ends. Germline CDR1 is MGHRA and CDR2 is YSYEKL. This CDR3 spans 15 amino acids. The CDR3 loop reads CASSTTGTCGGEQFF. The CDR3 DNA reads as TGCGCCAGCAGTACCACCGGGACTTGCGGAGGGGAGCAGTTCTTC.

V and J are TRBV3-1 and TRBJ2-5, with no clear D. CDR1 and CDR2 (germline): LGHDT, YNNKEL (reference sequence). The germline V and J ends were trimmed by 4 bases and 2 bases, with 17 bases remaining between them. The CDR3 has 16 amino acids. CDR3 nucleotide sequence: TGTGCCAGCAGCCCCCCAAGCCCCAGAGTACAAGAGACCCAGTACTTC. Its protein is CASSPPSPRVQETQYF.

The gene calls are TRBV4-2 and TRBJ1-2; D perhaps matches TRBD1 (6 bases). Germline CDR1 LGHNA, CDR2 YNFKEQ. V was shortened by 7 bases and J by 5 bases, with 17 bases between the two germline ends. This CDR3 region has 14 residues. The CDR3 spells CASTAESGTYGYTF. CDR3 coding DNA: TGTGCCAGCACAGCCGAGTCTGGGACATATGGCTACACCTTC.

This clonotype was seen ten or more times. The V call is TRBV24-1, the J call TRBJ2-1; TRBD1 matches at 8 bases. Unmatched junction bases numbered 6, after V lost 2 bases and J lost 4 bases. Germline-derived CDR1 and CDR2 are KGHDR and SFDVKD. CDR3 length: 16 amino acids. CDR3 loop: CATSDSRQGLYNEQFF. CDR3 nucleotide sequence: TGTGCCACCAGTGATTCTCGACAGGGGCTATACAATGAGCAGTTCTTC.

The rearrangement links TRBV5-4 to TRBJ2-5; D is undetermined. Trimming took off 0 bases at V and 5 bases at J, with 17 bases between the two ends. There are 16 residues in the CDR3. The V gene's germline CDR1 is SGHNT and CDR2 YYREEE (reference sequence). CDR3 sequence: CASSLEGPRLRETQYF. The CDR3 nucleotides read TGTGCCAGCAGCTTGGAAGGACCGCGACTTCGCGAGACCCAGTACTTC. Complete variable domain (other parts from reference TRBV5-4 and TRBJ2-5): ETGVTQSPTHLIKTRGQQVTLRCSSQSGHNTVSWYQQALGQGPQFIFQYYREEENGRGNFPPRFSGLQFPNYSSELNVNALELDDSALYLCASSLEGPRLRETQYFGPGTRLLVL.

The chain has TRBV4-1 and TRBJ1-1; D possibly corresponds to TRBD1 (5 bases). CDR1 and CDR2 (germline): MGHRA, YSYEKL. The CDR3 contains 15 residues. Between the trimmed V and J ends, which lost 0 bases and 5 bases, there was a span of 13 bases. CDR3 nucleotides: TGCGCCAGCAGCCAAGATTCGGGCCGGGGGACTGAAGCTTTCTTT. It translates to CASSQDSGRGTEAFF.

The genes are TRBV28 and TRBJ1-1; a weak D match, TRBD1 (6 bases). Trimming left V 6 bases short and J 6 bases short, with 26 bases between. The CDR3 has 17 amino acids. Germline V lookup: CDR1 MDHEN, CDR2 SYDVKM. DNA for the CDR3: TGTGCCAGCAGCTCGTACGGGGGCGCATCTTACACTGCTGAAGCTTTCTTT. This encodes CASSSYGGASYTAEAFF.

This clonotype was seen ten or more times. The chain recombines TRBV7-3 with TRBJ2-3; D is perhaps TRBD2 (6 bases). V lost 5 bases and J 1 base, leaving 13 bases between the germline ends. The germline gives CDR1 SGHTA, CDR2 FQGTGA. There are 15 residues in the CDR3. The CDR3 nucleotides read TGTGCCAGCAGCCCGAGGACGGGAGGCACAGATACGCAGTATTTT. Protein sequence: CASSPRTGGTDTQYF.